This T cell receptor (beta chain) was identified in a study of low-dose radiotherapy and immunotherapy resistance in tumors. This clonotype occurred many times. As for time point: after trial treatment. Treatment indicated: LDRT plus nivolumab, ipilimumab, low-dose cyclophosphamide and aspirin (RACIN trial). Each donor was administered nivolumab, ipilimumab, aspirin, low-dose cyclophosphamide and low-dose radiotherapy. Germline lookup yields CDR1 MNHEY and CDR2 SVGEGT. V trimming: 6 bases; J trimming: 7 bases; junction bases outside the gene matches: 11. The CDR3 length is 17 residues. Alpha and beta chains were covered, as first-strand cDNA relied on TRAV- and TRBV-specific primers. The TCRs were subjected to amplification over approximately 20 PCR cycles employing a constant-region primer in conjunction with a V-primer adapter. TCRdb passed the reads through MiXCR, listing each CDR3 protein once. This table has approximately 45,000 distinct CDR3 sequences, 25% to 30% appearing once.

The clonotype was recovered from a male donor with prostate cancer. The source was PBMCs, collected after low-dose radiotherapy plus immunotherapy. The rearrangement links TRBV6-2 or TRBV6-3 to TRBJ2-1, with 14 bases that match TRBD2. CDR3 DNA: TGTGCCAGCAGGCGGACTAGCGGGGGGCTACTCCTAAATGAGCAGTTCTTC. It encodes CASRRTSGGLLLNEQFF.